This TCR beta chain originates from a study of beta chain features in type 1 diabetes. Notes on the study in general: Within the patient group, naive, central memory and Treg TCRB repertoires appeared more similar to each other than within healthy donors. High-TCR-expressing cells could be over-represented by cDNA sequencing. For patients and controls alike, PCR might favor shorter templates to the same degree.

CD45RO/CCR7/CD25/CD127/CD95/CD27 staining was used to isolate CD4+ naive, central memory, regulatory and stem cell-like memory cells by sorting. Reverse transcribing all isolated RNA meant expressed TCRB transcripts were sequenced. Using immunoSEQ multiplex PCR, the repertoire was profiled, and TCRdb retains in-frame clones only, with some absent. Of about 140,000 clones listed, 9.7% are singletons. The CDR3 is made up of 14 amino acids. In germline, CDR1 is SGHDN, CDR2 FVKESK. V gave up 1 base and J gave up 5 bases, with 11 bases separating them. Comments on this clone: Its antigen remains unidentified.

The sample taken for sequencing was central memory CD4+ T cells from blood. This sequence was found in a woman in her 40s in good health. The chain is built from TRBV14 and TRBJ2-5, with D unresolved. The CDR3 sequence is CASSQGLPGETQYF. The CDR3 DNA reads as TGTGCCAGCAGCCAAGGGCTACCCGGGGAGACCCAGTACTTC. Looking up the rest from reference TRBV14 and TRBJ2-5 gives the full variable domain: EAGVTQFPSHSVIEKGQTVTLRCDPISGHDNLYWYRRVMGKEIKFLLHFVKESKQDESGMPNNRFLAERTGGTYSTLKVQPAELEDSGVYFCASSQGLPGETQYFGPGTRLLVL.